This record concerns one T cell receptor (beta chain) sequence. This specimen comes from a study of technical replicates of blood from a few donors. CDR1 and CDR2 from the germline V gene are KGHSH and LQKENI. The V end was cut by 3 bases, the J end by 3 bases, with 9 bases between. The CDR3 is made up of 14 amino acids. Assay used: immunoSEQ multiplex PCR; TCRdb lists only in-frame clones, some missing. The sample yields around 83,000 clones, approximately 92% seen once. Sequencing used T cells isolated from PBMCs. The TCR was taken from a human donor in good health. Some clones in this sample may be carry-over from other donors' samples. The V call is TRBV18, the J call TRBJ1-5; TRBD1 might be the D (6 bases). The CDR3 region is CASSPQGNNQPQHF. Here the CDR3 DNA reads TGTGCCAGCTCACCTCAGGGGAACAATCAGCCCCAGCATTTT.